Below, 29 T cell receptor beta chains from the same sample are listed, as sequenced in a study of blood T cell repertoires in COVID-19. Sequenced by immunoSEQ multiplex PCR; TCRdb stores in-frame clones only, minus some. The sample has 250,000 to 350,000 clones, 86% seen once. The sequenced sample was peripheral blood. These receptors were taken from a woman aged 30 to 39 with active or convalescent COVID-19.

The table lists this clone with a count of one. The chain carries TRBV5-1 and TRBJ1-5; 9 bases line up with TRBD1. The CDR3 totals 15 residues. The V and J ends lost 5 bases and 2 bases, in that order; junction bases with no gene match: 5. CDR1 and CDR2 (germline): SGHRS, YFSETQ. CDR3 sequence: CASRQGAGGNQPQHF. CDR3 sequence (DNA): TGCGCCAGCAGACAGGGGGCAGGTGGCAATCAGCCCCAGCATTTT.

Points on this clone: In the same sample, other DNA sequences code for this CDR3. The chain joins TRBV7-2 to TRBJ1-2, with 8 bases fitting TRBD1. The CDR3 runs to 14 residues. Germline assignment: CDR1 SGHTA and CDR2 FQGNSA. Germline trimming cut 5 bases from V and 2 bases from J; bases unmatched to any gene: 4. In DNA, the CDR3 is TGTGCCAGCAGCCCCCGGACAGGGAACTATGGCTACACCTTC. It encodes CASSPRTGNYGYTF.

V gene TRBV5-5 combines with J gene TRBJ1-1; D ambiguous. From germline, CDR1 is SGHKS and CDR2 YYEKEE (reference sequence). The CDR3 length is 13 residues. The V and J ends lost 0 bases and 5 bases respectively, with 8 bases between them. The CDR3 DNA follows: TGTGCCAGCAGCTTGGGAGGGTTAACTGAAGCTTTCTTT. Encoded protein: CASSLGGLTEAFF.

This clone turned up a few times. This chain links TRBV2 with TRBJ1-2, with D possibly matching TRBD1 (6 bases). Trimming took 6 bases from V and 4 from J, leaving 15 bases between them. The CDR3 loop spans 14 amino acids. CDR1 and CDR2 (germline): SNHLY, FYNNEI. DNA of the CDR3: TGTGCCAGCAGCTCGATACAGGGAGTCTATGGCTACACCTTC. It specifies CASSSIQGVYGYTF.

The chain has TRBV7-2 and TRBJ2-1; tentative D call: TRBD2 (7 bases). The CDR3 spans 17 residues. Germline CDR1 and CDR2: SGHTA and FQGNSA. V was pared by 4 bases and J by 2 bases, with 18 bases between. The CDR3 here is CASSSPARGGPYNEQFF. The CDR3 DNA reads as TGTGCCAGCAGCTCCCCCGCTAGGGGGGGTCCCTACAATGAGCAGTTCTTC.

The V call is TRBV9, the J call TRBJ2-1, with unresolved D. There are 16 residues in the CDR3. The germline gives CDR1 SGDLS, CDR2 YYNGEE. V dropped 0 bases and J dropped 0 bases, with 10 bases sitting between them. The CDR3 is CASSVAARNSYNEQFF. CDR3 nucleotide sequence: TGTGCCAGCAGCGTAGCCGCGAGAAACTCCTACAATGAGCAGTTCTTC.

This clone was seen a single time. V is TRBV4-3 and J is TRBJ2-3, with 8 nucleotides matching TRBD2. Germline trimming cut 0 bases from V and 2 bases from J; bases unmatched to any gene: 7. Per the germline V gene, CDR1 is LGHNA and CDR2 is YSLEER. The CDR3 spans 17 residues. The CDR3 DNA follows: TGCGCCAGCAGCCAAGAAGACGGGGGGGCCGCCACAGATACGCAGTATTTT. It is translated as CASSQEDGGAATDTQYF.

The sample holds a few counts of this clone. The V gene is TRBV30, the J gene TRBJ1-5; D is perhaps TRBD1 (5 bases). The CDR3 is made up of 13 amino acids. Germline V gives CDR1 GTSNPN, CDR2 SVGIG (reference sequence). Deletions cut 1 base from V and 6 bases from J, with 10 bases between. This CDR3 is CAWSEAGRQPQHF. The CDR3 DNA reads as TGTGCCTGGAGTGAGGCAGGGCGTCAGCCCCAGCATTTT. Full variable domain (rest looked up from reference TRBV30 and TRBJ1-5): SQTIHQWPATLVQPVGSPLSLECTVEGTSNPNLYWYRQAAGRGLQLLFYSVGIGQISSEVPQNLSASRPQDRQFILSSKKLLLSDSGFYLCAWSEAGRQPQHFGDGTRLSIL.

The chain has TRBV12-3 or TRBV12-4 and TRBJ1-5, with D possibly being TRBD1 (5 bases). Trimming pared 4 bases from V and 4 bases from J, leaving 8 bases between. This CDR3 is built from 13 residues. This CDR3 reads CASSSGRNQPQHF. CDR3 coding DNA: TGTGCCAGCAGTTCAGGGCGAAATCAGCCCCAGCATTTT.

The rearrangement joins TRBV2 to TRBJ1-2, with no clear D. V dropped 7 bases and J dropped 7 bases, with 16 bases sitting between them. CDR1 is SNHLY and CDR2 is FYNNEI in the germline V gene. The CDR3 has 13 residues. The CDR3 here is CASIRSEGLGYTF. Here the CDR3 DNA reads TGTGCCAGCATACGGTCAGAGGGCCTTGGCTACACCTTC.

This chain uses TRBV6-1 with TRBJ2-7; 7 nucleotides agree with TRBD1. With V trimmed by 1 base and J by 0 bases, 6 bases remained unmatched. The CDR3 has 16 residues. Germline CDR1 and CDR2: MNHNS and SASEGT. The CDR3 DNA sequence: TGTGCCAGCAGTGAAGTACTGGGGACAGCCTCCTACGAGCAGTACTTC. Its protein is CASSEVLGTASYEQYF.

The count of this clone is one. V is TRBV7-3 and J is TRBJ2-1; TRBD2 aligns across 8 bases. The V segment lost 6 bases and the J segment 9 bases; nucleotides outside the gene matches: 16. In germline, CDR1 is SGHTA, CDR2 FQGTGA. This CDR3 is 16 amino acids long. The CDR3 sequence: CASSSSVAGPRGEQFF. In DNA, the CDR3 is TGTGCCAGCAGTTCTTCCGTAGCGGGACCCAGGGGTGAGCAGTTCTTC.

V and J are TRBV11-1 and TRBJ2-5, with a possible D match to TRBD2 (6 bases). The CDR3 has 16 residues. Germline values: CDR1 SGHAT, CDR2 FQDESV (reference sequence). V dropped 4 bases and J dropped 3 bases, with 18 bases sitting between them. CDR3 loop: CASSSRSGRQEETQYF. The CDR3 nucleotides read TGTGCCAGCAGCTCCCGAAGCGGGCGCCAGGAAGAGACCCAGTACTTC.

The V and J genes are TRBV19 and TRBJ2-2; D possibly corresponds to TRBD1 (5 bases). Trimming took off 5 bases at V and 5 bases at J, with 27 bases between the two ends. The CDR3 consists of 19 residues. Germline-derived CDR1 and CDR2 are LNHDA and SQIVND (reference sequence). CDR3 protein: CASSPLSLDTGWRTGELFF. For the CDR3, the DNA is TGTGCCAGTAGTCCCCTATCTTTGGACACCGGGTGGCGGACCGGGGAGCTGTTTTTT.

The chain combines TRBV5-1 with TRBJ1-2; 7 nucleotides match TRBD1. V lost 4 bases, J lost 4 bases, and 16 bases stayed unmatched. CDR3 size: 17 residues. CDR1 SGHRS and CDR2 YFSETQ come from the germline V gene. CDR3 coding DNA: TGCGCCAGCAGCCCCTCGACAGGGACGGCAGGGGCCTATGGCTACACCTTC. Protein sequence: CASSPSTGTAGAYGYTF.

V is TRBV6-2 or TRBV6-3 and J is TRBJ2-5; TRBD1 matches at 7 bases. The V gene's germline CDR1 is MNHEY and CDR2 SVGEGT. This CDR3 is built from 15 residues. Trimming cost V 2 bases and J 6 bases; bases outside gene matches: 9. CDR3 coding DNA: TGTGCCAGCAGTTACCTCTCCACCAGGGGGAAGACCCAGTACTTC. This gives the protein CASSYLSTRGKTQYF.

This clone was found once. The J gene is TRBJ2-2, the V gene TRBV5-6; perhaps TRBD2 as D (6 bases). This CDR3 spans 17 amino acids. CDR1 is SGHDT, CDR2 YYEEEE, per germline. Trimming left V 0 bases short and J 1 base short, with 13 bases between. The CDR3 here is CASSLGSGTVNTGELFF. CDR3 nucleotide sequence: TGTGCCAGCAGCTTGGGTTCCGGGACTGTGAACACCGGGGAGCTGTTTTTT.

This clone was detected only once. J is TRBJ1-1 and V is TRBV3-1 (or the pseudogene TRBV3-2), with a possible D match to TRBD1 (5 bases). The CDR3 runs to 15 residues. CDR1 LGHDT and CDR2 YNNKEL come from the germline V gene (reference sequence). Trimming removed 0 bases at V and 3 bases at J, with 11 bases between. The CDR3 spells CASSQEVVRDTEAFF. In nucleotides, the CDR3 is TGTGCCAGCAGCCAAGAAGTCGTCAGGGACACTGAAGCTTTCTTT.

This clone occurred once. This chain joins TRBV28 and TRBJ1-2; 12 bases map to TRBD1. CDR1 and CDR2 (germline): MDHEN, SYDVKM. The CDR3 loop spans 12 amino acids. With 11 bases clipped from V and 10 bases from J, the junction kept 8 bases outside the gene matches. The CDR3 coding sequence is TGTGCCGGCGGGGACAGGGGGCTTGACTACACCTTC. It specifies CAGGDRGLDYTF.

V usage is TRBV6-2 or TRBV6-3 and J usage is TRBJ1-5; 7 bases align to TRBD1. Germline V lookup: CDR1 MNHEY, CDR2 SVGEGT. After removal of 6 bases from V and 2 bases from J, the junction contained 4 bases not matched to a gene. The CDR3 covers 14 residues. The CDR3 loop reads CASSFTGGNQPQHF. CDR3 nucleotide sequence: TGTGCCAGCAGCTTCACAGGGGGCAATCAGCCCCAGCATTTT.

This CDR3 reads CASRDRDRGTDTQYF. CDR3 bases: TGTGCCAGCAGGGACCGGGACAGGGGCACAGATACGCAGTATTTT. The genes are TRBV6-5 and TRBJ2-3; 9 bases line up with TRBD1. Germline V gene sequence: CDR1 MNHEY, CDR2 SVGAGI. The CDR3 contains 15 residues. V was pared by 6 bases and J by 1 base, with 5 bases of the junction left unmatched.

The gene calls are TRBV10-3 and TRBJ2-7; TRBD2 might be the D (6 bases). The ends were cut back, 7 bases at V and 2 bases at J, with 21 bases in the middle. This CDR3 has 16 residues. Germline lookup yields CDR1 ENHRY and CDR2 SYGVKD. This chain's CDR3 is CAITGGSGGGAYEQYF. DNA of the CDR3: TGTGCCATCACAGGCGGTTCCGGGGGTGGGGCCTACGAGCAGTACTTC.

This clone was seen only a few times. The chain has TRBV27 and TRBJ1-1, with a weak D call TRBD1 (5 bases). From germline, CDR1 is MNHEY and CDR2 SMNVEV (reference sequence). The CDR3 has 14 amino acids. The V gene lost 4 bases and the J gene lost 10 bases, with 19 bases spanning the gap. This CDR3 is CASSSGSSWGPAFF. In DNA, the CDR3 is TGTGCCAGCAGTTCCGGGTCCTCATGGGGCCCAGCTTTCTTT.

The V gene is TRBV7-9, the J gene TRBJ2-2, with D possibly matching TRBD1 (6 bases). CDR3 size: 13 residues. Trimming took 10 bases from V and 1 from J, leaving 10 bases between them. Germline V CDR1 and CDR2: SEHNR, FQNEAQ (reference sequence). The CDR3 sequence is CATRGGNTGELFF. The CDR3 DNA is TGTGCCACCCGAGGGGGGAACACCGGGGAGCTGTTTTTT.

This sequence joins TRBV7-2 and TRBJ2-3; D uncertain. Trimming cost V 2 bases and J 5 bases, with 8 bases left between them. The CDR3 totals 13 residues. In germline, CDR1 is SGHTA, CDR2 FQGNSA. The CDR3 spells CASSLLRIDTQYF. Written as DNA, the CDR3 is TGTGCCAGCAGCTTACTGCGGATAGATACGCAGTATTTT.

V is TRBV18 and J is TRBJ2-7; 7 bases line up with TRBD1. Germline CDR1 reads KGHSH; CDR2 reads LQKENI. The V and J ends lost 2 bases and 0 bases, in that order; junction bases with no gene match: 7. This CDR3 has 16 residues. The CDR3 sequence is CASSPSRTGSSYEQYF. In nucleotides, the CDR3 is TGTGCCAGCTCACCATCCAGGACAGGTAGCTCCTACGAGCAGTACTTC.

The J gene is TRBJ1-2, the V gene TRBV29-1; 8 bases agree with TRBD1. After removal of 6 bases from V and 7 bases from J, the junction contained 10 bases not matched to a gene. The CDR3 is 13 residues long. CDR1 SQVTM and CDR2 ANQGSEA come from the germline V gene. CDR3 nucleotides: TGCAGCGTGCTGGACAGGGAAGGAGTTGGCTACACCTTC. This encodes CSVLDREGVGYTF.

This chain links TRBV28 with TRBJ2-1; tentative D call: TRBD2 (5 bases). Germline CDR1 and CDR2: MDHEN and SYDVKM. CDR3 length: 17 residues. Between the trimmed V and J ends, which lost 7 bases and 0 bases, there was a span of 19 bases. CDR3 sequence (DNA): TGTGCCAGCATTCCTCCTGCGGGCGTATCCTCCTACAATGAGCAGTTCTTC. It codes for CASIPPAGVSSYNEQFF.

This chain links TRBV5-5 with TRBJ2-7; 8 nucleotides align to TRBD1. The germline V gene has CDR1 SGHKS and CDR2 YYEKEE (reference sequence). This CDR3 is built from 15 residues. The V segment lost 2 bases and the J segment 4 bases; nucleotides outside the gene matches: 8. CDR3 nucleotides: TGTGCCAGCAGCTTACTGGACAGGGTTGTTTACGAGCAGTACTTC. Residues: CASSLLDRVVYEQYF.